The next 18 T cell receptor beta chains were all read from a single sample in a study of blood T cell repertoires in COVID-19. Produced via immunoSEQ multiplex PCR; TCRdb's table is partial and in-frame only. In the table there are about 170,000 clones, 84% of which are singletons. The sample taken for sequencing was PBMCs or T cells enriched from blood (not recorded which). These receptors originate from a man between 45 and 60 years old who had recovered from COVID-19.

The CDR3 DNA reads TGTGCCAGCAGCTCGACAGGGTACTACGAGCAGTACTTC. Its translation: CASSSTGYYEQYF. V usage is TRBV13 and J usage is TRBJ2-7; 7 positions match TRBD1. The length of the CDR3 is 13 residues. J was trimmed by 3 bases and V by 4 bases; bases with no gene match: 3. Per germline, CDR1 PRHDT and CDR2 FYEKMQ (reference sequence). The whole variable domain, remainder taken from reference TRBV13 and TRBJ2-7, is AAGVIQSPRHLIKEKRETATLKCYPIPRHDTVYWYQQGPGQDPQFLISFYEKMQSDKGSIPDRFSAQQFSDYHSELNMSSLELGDSALYFCASSSTGYYEQYFGPGTRLTVT.

The chain links TRBV5-1 to TRBJ2-4; D may be TRBD1 (6 bases). Per germline, CDR1 SGHRS and CDR2 YFSETQ. Deletions cut 0 bases from V and 7 bases from J, with 14 bases between. The CDR3 totals 15 residues. In nucleotides, the CDR3 is TGCGCCAGCAGCTTGGTCTCGCCTCAGGGGAACATTCAGTACTTC. Its translation is CASSLVSPQGNIQYF. Using reference TRBV5-1 and TRBJ2-4 for the parts outside the CDR3, the full variable domain is KAGVTQTPRYLIKTRGQQVTLSCSPISGHRSVSWYQQTPGQGLQFLFEYFSETQRNKGNFPGRFSGRQFSNSRSEMNVSTLELGDSALYLCASSLVSPQGNIQYFGAGTRLSVL.

This chain joins TRBV30 and TRBJ2-1, with TRBD2 matching 7 bases. V gave up 0 bases and J gave up 8 bases; unmatched junction bases: 7. The germline V gene encodes CDR1 GTSNPN and CDR2 SVGIG (reference sequence). The CDR3 runs to 14 residues. CDR3 sequence: CAWSVLLARDEQFF. CDR3 nucleotide sequence: TGTGCCTGGAGTGTACTACTAGCGAGGGATGAGCAGTTCTTC. The whole variable domain, remainder taken from reference TRBV30 and TRBJ2-1, is SQTIHQWPATLVQPVGSPLSLECTVEGTSNPNLYWYRQAAGRGLQLLFYSVGIGQISSEVPQNLSASRPQDRQFILSSKKLLLSDSGFYLCAWSVLLARDEQFFGPGTRLTVL.

This chain connects TRBV5-1 to TRBJ1-1, with TRBD1 identical over 7 bases. Germline V gene sequence: CDR1 SGHRS, CDR2 YFSETQ. Losses at the gene ends were 8 bases for V and 2 bases for J; bases not matched to a gene: 6. The CDR3 covers 13 residues. This CDR3 is CASQGTVNTEAFF. The CDR3 DNA follows: TGCGCCAGTCAGGGGACAGTCAACACTGAAGCTTTCTTT.

The rearrangement links TRBV3-1 (or the pseudogene TRBV3-2) to TRBJ1-1; possible D gene TRBD1, 6 bases. Looked up from germline, CDR1 is LGHDT and CDR2 is YNNKEL (reference sequence). The CDR3 has 14 residues. Deletions cut 3 bases from V and 0 bases from J, with 8 bases between. The CDR3 nucleotides read TGTGCCAGCAGCCAGACAGGTTTGAACACTGAAGCTTTCTTT. Amino acid sequence: CASSQTGLNTEAFF.

This clone was counted a few times. The chain has TRBV3-1 (or the pseudogene TRBV3-2) and TRBJ1-1; TRBD1 aligns across 9 bases. Trimming at V came to 4 bases and at J to 5 bases, leaving 8 bases not matched to a gene. There are 15 residues in the CDR3. Germline CDR1 is LGHDT and CDR2 is YNNKEL (reference sequence). CDR3: CASSRTGQGRTEAFF. The DNA of the CDR3 is TGTGCCAGCAGCCGAACGGGACAGGGAAGGACTGAAGCTTTCTTT.

The chain couples TRBV3-1 (or the pseudogene TRBV3-2) to TRBJ1-6; TRBD1 matches at 8 bases. From germline, CDR1 is LGHDT and CDR2 YNNKEL (reference sequence). Trimming cost V 4 bases and J 7 bases; bases outside gene matches: 6. CDR3 length equals 15 residues. The CDR3 loop reads CASSRGDRRNSPLHF. In DNA form, the CDR3 reads TGTGCCAGCAGCCGAGGGGACAGGAGGAATTCACCCCTCCACTTT.

The genes are TRBV11-2 and TRBJ1-2, with D unresolved. Trimming removed 2 bases at V and 1 base at J, with 8 bases between. CDR1 and CDR2 from the germline V gene are SGHAT and FQNNGV. This CDR3 is 14 amino acids long. The CDR3 DNA follows: TGTGCCAGCAGCTTACCAGGCTATAACTATGGCTACACCTTC. Translation gives CASSLPGYNYGYTF.

This clone was recorded a few times. The rearrangement links TRBV11-2 to TRBJ1-3; 8 bases line up with TRBD1. The V gene end was trimmed by 5 bases and the J gene end by 2 bases; junction bases not matched to a gene: 8. The CDR3 runs to 16 residues. Germline V gives CDR1 SGHAT, CDR2 FQNNGV. The CDR3 DNA is TGTGCCAGCAGCAAGGGACAGGTCTCGACTGGAAACACCATATATTTT. It specifies CASSKGQVSTGNTIYF.

The V call is TRBV2, the J call TRBJ2-5; no clear D. The V and J ends lost 6 bases and 1 base respectively, with 9 bases between them. Germline V gene lookup returns CDR1 SNHLY and CDR2 FYNNEI. This CDR3 comprises 13 residues. CDR3 sequence: CASRRLSQETQYF. In DNA, the CDR3 is TGTGCCAGCAGGAGACTCTCCCAAGAGACCCAGTACTTC.

The chain employs TRBV20-1 and TRBJ1-2; D is possibly TRBD1 (6 bases). V was shortened by 3 bases and J by 2 bases, with 10 bases between the two germline ends. The germline V gene has CDR1 DFQATT and CDR2 SNEGSKA (reference sequence). CDR3 length: 13 residues. The CDR3 protein is CSASNDRNYGYTF. CDR3 bases: TGCAGTGCTAGTAATGACAGGAACTATGGCTACACCTTC.

The chain combines TRBV5-1 with TRBJ1-6, with D maybe TRBD1 (5 bases). The V end was cut by 4 bases, the J end by 4 bases, with 9 bases between. Germline CDR1 SGHRS, CDR2 YFSETQ. The CDR3 runs to 14 residues. This CDR3 reads CASSLTEYNSPLHF. The CDR3, as DNA: TGCGCCAGCAGCCTGACAGAATATAATTCACCCCTCCACTTT.

This clone came up a few times. This chain connects TRBV18 to TRBJ1-2, with 10 nucleotides matching TRBD1. This CDR3 spans 14 amino acids. Trimming removed 3 bases from V and 5 bases from J; junction bases left unmatched: 3. Germline assignment: CDR1 KGHSH and CDR2 LQKENI. The CDR3 is CASSPPGQGYGYTF. The CDR3, as DNA: TGTGCCAGCTCACCGCCGGGACAGGGGTATGGCTACACCTTC.

The J gene is TRBJ2-1, the V gene TRBV9, with 9 bases that match TRBD1. Per the germline V gene, CDR1 is SGDLS and CDR2 is YYNGEE. CDR3 length equals 16 residues. The junction had 11 bases not matched to a gene; V was cut back by 0 bases and J by 10 bases. The CDR3 spells CASSVDLGTGLREQFF. The DNA of the CDR3 is TGTGCCAGCAGCGTAGACCTCGGGACAGGGCTAAGGGAGCAGTTCTTC.

V is TRBV5-5 and J is TRBJ2-1, with D possibly being TRBD2 (5 bases). Trimming took 4 bases from V and 6 from J, leaving 14 bases between them. CDR1 and CDR2 from the germline V gene are SGHKS and YYEKEE (reference sequence). The CDR3 is made up of 14 amino acids. The CDR3 bases are TGTGCCAGCAGCCCGAGGGTAGGTTCCAATGAGCAGTTCTTC. Translating gives CASSPRVGSNEQFF.

The V gene is TRBV30, the J gene TRBJ2-5; D may be TRBD1 (5 bases). This CDR3 is built from 11 residues. Germline assignment: CDR1 GTSNPN and CDR2 SVGIG (reference sequence). Deletions cut 1 base from V and 7 bases from J, with 7 bases between. The chain's CDR3 is CAWSGGRTQYF. CDR3 coding DNA: TGTGCCTGGAGTGGGGGCCGGACCCAGTACTTC. Full variable domain (missing parts from reference TRBV30 and TRBJ2-5): SQTIHQWPATLVQPVGSPLSLECTVEGTSNPNLYWYRQAAGRGLQLLFYSVGIGQISSEVPQNLSASRPQDRQFILSSKKLLLSDSGFYLCAWSGGRTQYFGPGTRLLVL.

The chain recombines TRBV30 with TRBJ2-5, with 10 bases identical to TRBD2. CDR1 is GTSNPN, CDR2 SVGIG, per germline (reference sequence). V was pared by 5 bases and J by 7 bases, with 10 bases of the junction left unmatched. The CDR3 totals 14 residues. The CDR3 DNA reads TGTGCCTGGGGGACTAGCGTGGGATCGGGGACCCAGTACTTC. Protein: CAWGTSVGSGTQYF.

The rearrangement links TRBV4-1 to TRBJ1-4; no clear D gene. This CDR3 is 16 amino acids long. Trimming removed 0 bases from V and 0 bases from J, with 8 bases in between. The germline gives CDR1 MGHRA, CDR2 YSYEKL. The DNA of the CDR3 is TGCGCCAGCAGCCAAGACAGGATATCAACTAATGAAAAACTGTTTTTT. Its translation: CASSQDRISTNEKLFF.